The T cell receptor (beta chain) described here comes from a study of identical twins (dated by TCRdb to about 2016). For the wider study: The study deep-sequenced TCR alpha and beta repertoires from monozygotic twins, unrelated adults of various ages and cord blood to test whether fetal clonotypes persist. To rule out contamination, replicate twin experiments were performed at different times with different library preparation protocols.

Trimming at the junction amounts to 1 base on V and 1 base on J, and the germline ends lie 9 bases apart. The CDR3, from cysteine to phenylalanine, totals 15 residues. The read is trimmed to its CDR3 DNA, 45 bases read in frame from base 1. Only healthy Caucasian donors were included. The twin cohort consisted of three pairs of female monozygotic twins, all aged roughly 18 to 30 years. The RNA used for TCR libraries was isolated from peripheral blood mononuclear cells. What the study reported, not specific to this receptor: Invariant T cells such as MAIT and iNKT could partly confound zero-insertion analyses, although diverse VJ usage argued against such confounding for most clonotypes. Out-of-frame TCR alpha sharing in monozygotic twins was systematically underestimated by recombination models, whereas sharing between unrelated individuals was in agreement with the recombination models. Out-of-frame TCR alpha sequences shared between twins showed an excess of low generation-probability sequences compared with coincidental sharing between unrelated individuals. Excess twin sharing in beta out-of-frame sequences was weaker because fewer shared sequences lowered the signal-to-noise ratio. Abundant cord blood beta clonotypes had fewer insertions, young adult naive repertoires showed a similar but weaker trend, and memory repertoires showed no such trend. Conclusions relied on cross-sectional statistical analysis, since the same donors could not be followed over many years.

Library preparation employed 5' RACE. The sequencer listed for this sample is Illumina HiSeq 2000. A universal primer binding site was added through template switching, and the final cDNA carried a unique molecular identifier so that TCR cDNA molecules could be counted accurately. Specific primers in the conserved constant-segment region were used to synthesize first-strand cDNA for TCR alpha and beta chains. To control for contamination, every cDNA library was double barcoded, receiving both a SMART-Mk sample barcode and Illumina barcodes. Two successive PCR steps introduced TruSeq adapter sequences along with Illumina sample barcodes. The TCR alpha and beta cDNA libraries were sequenced on the Illumina HiSeq platform using custom primers. On the authors' methods: Raw reads were processed with MiGEC to extract unique molecular identifiers, and MiXCR was used to determine CDR3 positions. Recombination models were inferred per individual with the repgenHMM and IGoR tools using an EM algorithm. Shared clonotype analysis was performed with the tcR package in R, normalizing sharing by the product of cloneset sizes. Out-of-frame nonproductive sequences were analyzed to study raw recombination free of thymic and clonal selection effects. TCRdb took the public reads, trimmed them with fastp at Q25, ran MiXCR for clone calling and kept in-frame beta chains. CDR3 protein sequences are deduplicated, and each keeps its most common genes and DNA. These V and J calls originate from TCRdb's pipeline instead of the authors' own analysis. Present in this sample are around 690,000 distinct CDR3 sequences, 21% of which were seen just once. In total, the top ten clones hold 4% to 5.5% of the sample.

This clonotype appeared a single time. There is no known antigen for this receptor. Within one base of it there is no much larger clone, and no base qualities were kept. Single-read evidence is weak. This sample was shared with a second study, whose subject was T cells expressing NK-cell markers. The second study, in turn, reports: Three sorted T-cell subsets (CD3+CD56+NKG2C+, CD3+CD56+NKG2C- and CD3+CD56-NKG2C+) from 7 to 9 donors had their TCR beta-chain repertoires profiled. Of the eight sequenced donors, seven were found to be HCMV-seropositive and one was found to be HCMV-seronegative. To restrict sorting to alphabetaTCR-expressing T cells, an anti-gammadeltaTCR antibody was added in several experiments. In more than 5 donors, the dominant CD3+CD56+NKG2C+ clonotypes ranked among the top 10 CD8+ clonotypes, making up about 1.0-8% of CD8+ T cells. Those dominant clonotypes were again the most abundant among CD3+CD56-NKG2C+ cells in a handful of donors, at roughly 28.3-65%. It remained unclear whether the expanded NKG2C-expressing T cell clones were specific for HCMV antigens. The eight sequenced donors were randomly selected healthy volunteers, three men and five women. HCMV serostatus was determined by detecting HCMV-specific IgG in serum with a commercial ELISA kit. For six donors, unsorted PBMC were also used to sequence bulk peripheral blood T-cell repertoires. Reads were demultiplexed and grouped by UMI with MIGEC, and clonotypes were assembled and quantified with MiTCR. To remove erroneous sequences, TCR cDNA sequences were retained only when supported by two or more reads. The tcR package was used for downstream repertoire analysis, and clonotypes were matched across fractions by CDR3 nucleotide sequence plus V segment. VDJmatch was used to annotate antigen specificity against VDJdb, with one amino acid substitution in CDR3 permitted.

The source is a woman aged 18-35 years in good health. In this chain, TRBV12-3 or TRBV12-4 is recombined with TRBJ2-3; confidence is insufficient to name the D gene. Sequencing was carried out using PBMCs. For the CDR3, the sequence is CASSLGALGTDTQYF. The nucleotide sequence is given as TGTGCCAGCAGTTTAGGGGCCCTGGGCACAGATACGCAGTATTTT.